Sequencing of this TCR beta chain was carried out in a study of shared clonotypes between healthy human individuals. Study-level points and caveats: Unshared clonotypes carried lower generation probabilities than those common to all four donors. Memory subsets generally showed lower estimated richness than naive subsets.

The CDR3 has 16 residues. Trimming stripped 2 bases from V and 7 bases from J, with 21 bases between. Donors, healthy HIV-negative adults, lacked recent acute infections or vaccinations. CD4+ cells underwent separation, giving CD45RA+ naive and CD45RA-negative memory subsets. Measured with immunoSEQ multiplex PCR; TCRdb has only the in-frame clones, and not every one. The profile covers nearly 1 million clones, with 76% appearing a single time and around 1.5% taken by the ten largest. For this clone: The antigen remains unidentified.

The chain carries TRBV23-1 and TRBJ2-7; possibly TRBD1 for D (5 bases). TRBV23-1 is assigned to the ORF class and has an uncertain function. Specimen: memory CD4+ T cells sorted from blood. As for subset: CD45RA-negative fraction. The source is a man between 18 and 29 years old in good health. Here the CDR3 reads CASSQPRRQRAEEQYF. DNA of the CDR3: TGCGCCAGCAGTCAACCCCGAAGACAGCGTGCGGAAGAGCAGTACTTC.